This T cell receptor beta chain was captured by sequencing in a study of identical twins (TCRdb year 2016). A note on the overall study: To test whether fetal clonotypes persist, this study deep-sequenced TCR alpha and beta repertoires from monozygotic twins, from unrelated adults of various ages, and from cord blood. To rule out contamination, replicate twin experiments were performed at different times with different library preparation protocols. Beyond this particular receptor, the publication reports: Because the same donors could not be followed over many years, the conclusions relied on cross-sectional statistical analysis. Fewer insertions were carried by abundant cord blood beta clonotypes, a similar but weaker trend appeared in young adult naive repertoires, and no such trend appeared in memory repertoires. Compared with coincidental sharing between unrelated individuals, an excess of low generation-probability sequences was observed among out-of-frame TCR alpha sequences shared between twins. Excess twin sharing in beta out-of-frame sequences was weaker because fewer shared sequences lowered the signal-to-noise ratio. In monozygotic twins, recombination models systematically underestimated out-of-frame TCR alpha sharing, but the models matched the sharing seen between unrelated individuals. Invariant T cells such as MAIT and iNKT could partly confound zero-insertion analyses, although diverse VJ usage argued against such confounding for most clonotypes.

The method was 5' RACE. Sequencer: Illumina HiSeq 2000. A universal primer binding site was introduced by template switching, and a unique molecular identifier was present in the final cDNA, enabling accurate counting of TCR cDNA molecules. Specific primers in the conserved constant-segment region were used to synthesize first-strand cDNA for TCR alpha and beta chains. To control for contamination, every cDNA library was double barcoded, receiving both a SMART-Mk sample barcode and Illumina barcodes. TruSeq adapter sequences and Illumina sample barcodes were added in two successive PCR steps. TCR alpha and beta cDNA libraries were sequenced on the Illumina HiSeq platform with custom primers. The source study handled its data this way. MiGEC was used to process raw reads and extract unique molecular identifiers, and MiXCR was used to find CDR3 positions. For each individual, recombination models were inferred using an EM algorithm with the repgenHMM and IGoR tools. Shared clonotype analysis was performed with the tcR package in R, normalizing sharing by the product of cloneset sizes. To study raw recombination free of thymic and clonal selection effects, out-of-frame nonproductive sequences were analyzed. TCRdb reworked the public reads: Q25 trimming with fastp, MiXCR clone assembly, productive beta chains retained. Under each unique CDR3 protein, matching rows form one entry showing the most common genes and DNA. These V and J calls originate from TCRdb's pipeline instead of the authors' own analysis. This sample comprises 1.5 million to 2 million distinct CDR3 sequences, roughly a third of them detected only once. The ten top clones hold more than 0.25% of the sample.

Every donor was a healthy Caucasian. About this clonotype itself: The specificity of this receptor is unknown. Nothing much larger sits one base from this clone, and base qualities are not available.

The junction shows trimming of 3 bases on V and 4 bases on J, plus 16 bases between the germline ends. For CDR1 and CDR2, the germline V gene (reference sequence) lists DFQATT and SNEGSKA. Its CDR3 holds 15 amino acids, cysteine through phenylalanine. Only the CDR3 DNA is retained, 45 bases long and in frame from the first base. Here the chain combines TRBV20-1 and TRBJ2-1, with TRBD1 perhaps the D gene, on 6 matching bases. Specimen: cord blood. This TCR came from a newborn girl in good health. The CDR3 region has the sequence CSARTPGHQYNEQFF. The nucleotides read TGCAGTGCTAGGACACCGGGACACCAATACAATGAGCAGTTCTTC.